This T cell receptor beta chain was recorded in a study of monozygotic twins with inflammatory bowel disease. Study findings and constraints: Distinction of different T cell subtypes was not possible. The data gave no support to a single strong IBD-associated signal or clonotype.

The authors drew more than 2 ml of blood from each donor. Per germline, CDR1 SGHVS and CDR2 FNYEAQ. The CDR3 sequence is 18 residues long. To note about this clonotype: Its antigen is currently unknown.

Making each TCR library took around 3,400 ng of total RNA. TCRdb reprocessed the 5' RACE reads, with one entry per CDR3 protein and no DNA. The sample has about 210,000 distinct CDR3 sequences. The chain recombines TRBV7-6 with TRBJ2-6; TCRdb proposes TRBD1, but this gene call is untestable without DNA. The specimen sequenced was blood. This TCR was recovered from a human donor with ulcerative colitis or Crohn's disease, or a healthy co-twin of an affected twin (not recorded which). The CDR3 region is CASSSYKTADSGANVLTF.